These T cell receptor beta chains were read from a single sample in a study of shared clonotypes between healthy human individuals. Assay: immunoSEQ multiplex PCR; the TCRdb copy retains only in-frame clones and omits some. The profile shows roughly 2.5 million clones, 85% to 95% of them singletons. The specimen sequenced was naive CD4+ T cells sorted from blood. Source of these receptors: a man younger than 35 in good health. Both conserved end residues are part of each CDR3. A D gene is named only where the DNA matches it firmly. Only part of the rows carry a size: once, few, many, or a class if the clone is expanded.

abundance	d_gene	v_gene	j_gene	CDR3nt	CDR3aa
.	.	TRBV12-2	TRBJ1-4	TGTGCAAGTCGCTTAAACAGGATGACAGCGGCAACTAATGAAAAACTGTTTTTT	CASRLNRMTAATNEKLFF
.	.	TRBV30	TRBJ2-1	TGTGCCTGGAGTGTTGGGGGTTCCTACAATGAGCAGTTCTTC	CAWSVGGSYNEQFF
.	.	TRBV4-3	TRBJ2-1	TGCGCCAGCAGCCAAGAAGGATCCTCCTACAATGAGCAGTTCTTC	CASSQEGSSYNEQFF
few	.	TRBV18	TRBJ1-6	TGTGCCAGCTCTGCAATCGCGGACACCAATTCACCCCTCCACTTT	CASSAIADTNSPLHF
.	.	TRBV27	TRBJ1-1	TGTGCCAGCCCAACCGTGCAGGGTGTCACTGAAGCTTTCTTT	CASPTVQGVTEAFF
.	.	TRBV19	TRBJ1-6	TGTGCCAGTAGTATAGGCGGGACACCTTCACTTTCACCCCTCCACTTT	CASSIGGTPSLSPLHF
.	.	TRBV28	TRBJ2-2	TGTGCCAGCAGTTTTAGGGGGACCTACACCGGGGAGCTGTTTTTT	CASSFRGTYTGELFF
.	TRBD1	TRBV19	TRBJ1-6	TGTGCCAGTAGTATGGCGGGACAGAGCTCCTATAATTCACCCCTCCACTTT	CASSMAGQSSYNSPLHF
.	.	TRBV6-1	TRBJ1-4	TGTGCCAGCAAGATACCGGGACTTCTGGAAAAACTGTTTTTT	CASKIPGLLEKLFF
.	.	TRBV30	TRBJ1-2	TGTGCCTGGACCCCCGGGGGGACACCGACCTATGGCTACACCTTC	CAWTPGGTPTYGYTF
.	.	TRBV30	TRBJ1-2	TGTGCCTGGATGGGCCTAGCCAACTATGGCTACACCTTC	CAWMGLANYGYTF
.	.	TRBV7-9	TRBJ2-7	TGTGCCAGCAGCAGCGAATGGAGTAGCGGTTTCTTCTACGAGCAGTACTTC	CASSSEWSSGFFYEQYF
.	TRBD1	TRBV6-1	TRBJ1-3	TGTGCCAGCGGGACAGCCGGGGGAAACACCATATATTTT	CASGTAGGNTIYF
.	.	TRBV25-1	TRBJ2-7	TGTGCCAGCAGTACGGCCTACGAGCAGTACTTC	CASSTAYEQYF
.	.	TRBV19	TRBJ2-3	TGTGCCAGTAGTTTCCGCGGGGACACAGATACGCAGTATTTT	CASSFRGDTDTQYF
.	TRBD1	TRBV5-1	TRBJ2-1	TGCGCCAGCAGATCCTGGGACAGGGGTTACAATGAGCAGTTCTTC	CASRSWDRGYNEQFF
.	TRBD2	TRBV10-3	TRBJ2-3	TGTGCCATCAGTGGTAGCGGGGGGACCCTCACAGATACGCAGTATTTT	CAISGSGGTLTDTQYF
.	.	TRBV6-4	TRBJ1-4	TGTGCCAGCAGTGACTCGAATGAAAAACTGTTTTTT	CASSDSNEKLFF
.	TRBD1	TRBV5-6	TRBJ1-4	TGTGCCAGCAGCCCCCAGACAGGGATGAAGGGTGAAAAACTGTTTTTT	CASSPQTGMKGEKLFF
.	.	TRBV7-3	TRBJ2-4	TGTGCCAGCAGCCCCCAACAGGTTATAGCCAAAAACATTCAGTACTTC	CASSPQQVIAKNIQYF
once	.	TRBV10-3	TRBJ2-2	TGTGCCAGCAGGAGGTCAGCGATTCCCGGGGAGCTGTTTTTT	CASRRSAIPGELFF
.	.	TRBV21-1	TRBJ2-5	TGTGCCAGCAGCATCCGAGAGACCCAGTACTTC	CASSIRETQYF
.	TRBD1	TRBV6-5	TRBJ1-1	TGTGCCAGCAGTTACTTACAGGGGAGCACTGAAGCTTTCTTT	CASSYLQGSTEAFF
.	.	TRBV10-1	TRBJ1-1	TGCGCCAGCAGTGGCAGCCGCAACACTGAAGCTTTCTTT	CASSGSRNTEAFF
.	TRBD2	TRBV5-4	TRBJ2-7	TGTGCCAGCAGCCCCGATACGGGACTAGCGGGATCCGAGCAGTACTTC	CASSPDTGLAGSEQYF
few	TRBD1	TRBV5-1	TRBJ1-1	TGCGCCAGCAGCTCTACAGGGGGGACTGAAGCTTTCTTT	CASSSTGGTEAFF
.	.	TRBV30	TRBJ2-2	TGTGCCTGGAGGAGGGGGAACACCGGGGAGCTGTTTTTT	CAWRRGNTGELFF
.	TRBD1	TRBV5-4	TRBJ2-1	TGTGCCAGCAGCTTGGGGCCGGACAGGGGCTACAATGAGCAGTTCTTC	CASSLGPDRGYNEQFF
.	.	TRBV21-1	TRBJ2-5	TGTGCCAGCAGCAAATATCAGGAGCCCCGGGAGACCCAGTACTTC	CASSKYQEPRETQYF
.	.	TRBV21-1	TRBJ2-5	TGTGCCAGCAGCAACAGGGCAGAGACCCAGTACTTC	CASSNRAETQYF
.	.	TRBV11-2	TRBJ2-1	TGTGCCAGCAGCTCCCAGGGGCAGGCAAACTACAATGAGCAGTTCTTC	CASSSQGQANYNEQFF
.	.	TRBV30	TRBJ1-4	TGTGCCTGGAGTGGGGCCAGGGATGCAACTAATGAAAAACTGTTTTTT	CAWSGARDATNEKLFF
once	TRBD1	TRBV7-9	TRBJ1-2	TGTGCCAGCAGCTCGGACAGGGGGCTCTATGGCTACACCTTC	CASSSDRGLYGYTF
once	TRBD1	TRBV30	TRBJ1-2	TGTGCCTGGAGTAAAAGTAGACAGGGTGGAATTAACTATGGCTACACCTTC	CAWSKSRQGGINYGYTF
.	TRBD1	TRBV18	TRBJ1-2	TGTGCCAGCTCACCGGGACAGGAAATGGTTTATGGCTACACCTTC	CASSPGQEMVYGYTF
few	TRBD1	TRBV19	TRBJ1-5	TGTGCCAGTAGTATCGGGACAGTTAGCAATCAGCCCCAGCATTTT	CASSIGTVSNQPQHF
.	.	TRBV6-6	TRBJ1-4	TGTGCCAGCATCGATAGAGTAACTAATGAAAAACTGTTTTTT	CASIDRVTNEKLFF
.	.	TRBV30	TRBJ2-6	TGTGCCTGGAGTTTACCGGGACTGAGCTCTGGGGCCAACGTCCTGACTTTC	CAWSLPGLSSGANVLTF
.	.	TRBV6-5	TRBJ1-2	TGTGCCAGCAGTTCCAGGCCCCTGCCGGATGGCTACACCTTC	CASSSRPLPDGYTF
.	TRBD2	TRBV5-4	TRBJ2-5	TGTGCCAGCAGCTTGGCCCTAGCGGGGGGACAAGAGACCCAGTACTTC	CASSLALAGGQETQYF
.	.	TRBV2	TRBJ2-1	TGTGCCAGCACCCCACGGGTATCCTACAATGAGCAGTTCTTC	CASTPRVSYNEQFF
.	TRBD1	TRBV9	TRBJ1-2	TGTGCCAGCAGCGTAGGCCCCCGTGGGACAGGGGGGGTCTATGGCTACACCTTC	CASSVGPRGTGGVYGYTF
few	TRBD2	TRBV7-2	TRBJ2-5	TGTGCCAGCAGCTCCGGACTAGCGGGAGAGACCCAGTACTTC	CASSSGLAGETQYF
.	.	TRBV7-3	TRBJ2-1	TGTGCCAGCAGCAATTACCCGACAGCCCCATACAATGAGCAGTTCTTC	CASSNYPTAPYNEQFF
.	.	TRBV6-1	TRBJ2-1	TGTGCCAGCACTACTCAGAGGTATGAGCAGTTCTTC	CASTTQRYEQFF
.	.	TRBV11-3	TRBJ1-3	TGTGCCAGCAGCTTGTCCGGGGGGGACACCATATATTTT	CASSLSGGDTIYF
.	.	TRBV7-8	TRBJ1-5	TGTGCCAGCAGCTTAGAAAACGGGCCCCAGCATTTT	CASSLENGPQHF
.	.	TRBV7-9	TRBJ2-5	TGTGCCAGCAGCGCCTCCCAAGGGGAGACCCAGTACTTC	CASSASQGETQYF
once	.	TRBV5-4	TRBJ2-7	TGTGCCAGCAGCTTGGCAACGACAGGAGGCGAGCAGTACTTC	CASSLATTGGEQYF
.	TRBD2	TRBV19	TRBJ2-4	TGTGCCGGTAGTTCGGGACTAGAAAACATTCAGTACTTC	CAGSSGLENIQYF
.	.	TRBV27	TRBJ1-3	TGTGCCAGCAGTTTAGAAGCTTCTGGAAACACCATATATTTT	CASSLEASGNTIYF